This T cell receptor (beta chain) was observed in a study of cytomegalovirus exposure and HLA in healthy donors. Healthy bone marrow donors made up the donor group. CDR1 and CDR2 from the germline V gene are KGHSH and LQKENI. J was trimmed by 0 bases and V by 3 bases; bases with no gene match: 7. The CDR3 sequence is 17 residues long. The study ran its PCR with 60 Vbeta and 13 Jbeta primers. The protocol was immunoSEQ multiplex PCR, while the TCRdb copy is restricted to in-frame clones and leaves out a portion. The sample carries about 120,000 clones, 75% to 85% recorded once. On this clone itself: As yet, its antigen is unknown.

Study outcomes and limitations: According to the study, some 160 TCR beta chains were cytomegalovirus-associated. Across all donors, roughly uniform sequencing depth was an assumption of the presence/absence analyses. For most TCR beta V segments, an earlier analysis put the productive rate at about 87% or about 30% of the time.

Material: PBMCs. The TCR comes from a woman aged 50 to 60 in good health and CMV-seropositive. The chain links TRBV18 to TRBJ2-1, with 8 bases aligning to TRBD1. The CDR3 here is CASSPSPQGASYNEQFF. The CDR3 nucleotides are TGTGCCAGCTCACCGTCCCCCCAGGGGGCCTCCTACAATGAGCAGTTCTTC.